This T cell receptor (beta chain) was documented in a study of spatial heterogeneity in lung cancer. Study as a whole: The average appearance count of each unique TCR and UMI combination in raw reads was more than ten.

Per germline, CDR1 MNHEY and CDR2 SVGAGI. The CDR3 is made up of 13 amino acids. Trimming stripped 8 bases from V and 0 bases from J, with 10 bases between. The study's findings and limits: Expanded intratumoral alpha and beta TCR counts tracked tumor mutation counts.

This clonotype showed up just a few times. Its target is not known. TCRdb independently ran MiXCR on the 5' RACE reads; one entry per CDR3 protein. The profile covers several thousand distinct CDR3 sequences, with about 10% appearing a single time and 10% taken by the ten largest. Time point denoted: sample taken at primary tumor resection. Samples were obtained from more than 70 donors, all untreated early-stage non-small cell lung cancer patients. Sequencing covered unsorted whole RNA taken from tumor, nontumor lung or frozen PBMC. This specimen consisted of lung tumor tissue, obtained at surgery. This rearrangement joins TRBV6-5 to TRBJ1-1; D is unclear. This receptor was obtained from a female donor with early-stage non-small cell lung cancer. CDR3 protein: CASGLVMNTEAFF. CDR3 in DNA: TGTGCCAGCGGCCTAGTTATGAACACTGAAGCTTTCTTT.